The clone carrying this T cell receptor (beta chain) has just a few counts. This sample stems from a study of blood T cell repertoires in COVID-19. Study details: PBMCs, B-cell-depleted T cells, or T cells provided the cDNA or gDNA that made up the material.

The CDR3 totals 14 residues. V dropped 4 bases and J dropped 5 bases, with 12 bases sitting between them. Germline loops: CDR1 LGHDT, CDR2 YNNKEL (reference sequence). Per the original methods: Amplification of reference gene primers was used by the study to estimate nucleated cell counts. The assay was immunoSEQ multiplex PCR, and TCRdb's table has in-frame clones only and misses some. V and J calls and clone size come straight from that table; D and trimming were deduced from the DNA. The sample records about 28,000 clones, about 85% being singletons. This clonotype was obtained from a human donor in a cohort sampled during active COVID-19. Specimen: peripheral blood. The chain is built from TRBV3-1 (or the pseudogene TRBV3-2) and TRBJ1-5; D is undetermined. The CDR3 sequence is CASSRAHRDQPQHF. In DNA, the CDR3 is TGTGCCAGCAGCCGGGCCCACCGCGATCAGCCCCAGCATTTT.